Shown below are 7 T cell receptor beta chains from a single sample sequenced in a study of spatial heterogeneity in lung cancer (dated 2019 in TCRdb). What the time point label conveys for this sample: blood at routine non-recurrence follow-up after resection. For TCR sequencing, whole RNA was extracted from tumor and nontumor lung tissue, or from cryopreserved PBMC samples, and no cell sorting was done. The library was produced with 5' RACE. Sequenced using a NextSeq 500. The raw public data were reprocessed by TCRdb itself: fastp quality trimming at Q25, MiXCR clonotype calling, in-frame beta chains only. Entries are consolidated by CDR3 protein sequence, retaining the most common genes and DNA. The sample records some 120,000 distinct CDR3 sequences, over 9% of which are singletons. The ten largest account for 16% of the sample. The specimen comprised PBMCs, sampled at follow-up. The receptors derive from a male donor with early-stage non-small cell lung cancer.

This clonotype was recorded a few times. The chain employs TRBV7-4 and TRBJ2-5; possibly TRBD2 for D (6 bases). V lost 4 bases, J lost 0 bases, and 12 bases lay in between. This CDR3 region has 15 residues. Germline lookup yields CDR1 SGHVT and CDR2 SQSDAQ. CDR3 coding DNA: TGTGCCAGCAGCTGGGGCGGAGGGTACCAAGAGACCCAGTACTTC. Amino acids: CASSWGGGYQETQYF.

This clonotype has just a few counts. The rearrangement joins TRBV20-1 to TRBJ2-7, with 7 bases fitting TRBD1. The CDR3 loop spans 13 amino acids. Germline CDR1 is DFQATT and CDR2 is SNEGSKA (reference sequence). Unmatched junction bases numbered 7, after V lost 6 bases and J lost 2 bases. CDR3 sequence (DNA): TGCAGTGCCACCGGGACAGTCACCTACGAGCAGTACTTC. It is translated as CSATGTVTYEQYF.

This clonotype has at least ten counts. The chain joins TRBV7-2 to TRBJ2-3; D not resolved. Trimming took 3 bases from V and 0 from J, leaving 7 bases between them. Germline V gene data show CDR1 as SGHTA and CDR2 as FQGNSA. The CDR3 is 14 residues long. CDR3 loop: CASSFGSSTDTQYF. The CDR3 DNA is TGTGCCAGCAGCTTCGGTAGTAGCACAGATACGCAGTATTTT.

This chain uses TRBV11-2 with TRBJ2-3; D is possibly TRBD2 (5 bases). The CDR3 length is 17 residues. Trimming removed 5 bases from V and 6 bases from J, with 24 bases in between. From germline, CDR1 is SGHAT and CDR2 FQNNGV. CDR3 sequence (DNA): TGTGCCAGCAGCCCATACAGAGGGATCCAACCCCGGGATACGCAGTATTTT. It translates to CASSPYRGIQPRDTQYF.

This clonotype has at least ten counts. The chain combines TRBV12-3 or TRBV12-4 with TRBJ1-3; D is perhaps TRBD1 (6 bases). This CDR3 has 18 residues. Trimming removed 6 bases from V and 0 bases from J, with 21 bases in between. This CDR3 reads CASSFVGTHDRSGNTIYF. The CDR3 DNA reads as TGTGCCAGCAGCTTCGTCGGGACACATGATCGCTCTGGAAACACCATATATTTT.

This clonotype appeared many times. The chain uses TRBV4-2 and TRBJ1-1; D unclear. The CDR3 has 15 amino acids. The ends were cut back, 0 bases at V and 1 base at J, with 9 bases in the middle. The germline gives CDR1 LGHNA, CDR2 YNFKEQ. CDR3 bases: TGTGCCAGCAGCCAAGATCGGACGGAGAACACTGAAGCTTTCTTT. This encodes CASSQDRTENTEAFF.

On this clonotype: Germline is not matched at one junction end, which may reflect a read error. V is TRBV6-1 and J is TRBJ2-3; D tentatively reads TRBD1 or TRBD2 (6 bases each). This CDR3 is 16 amino acids long. Looked up from germline, CDR1 is MNHNS and CDR2 is SASEGT. The CDR3, as DNA: TGTGCCAGCAGAGAAGGGGGGACGGTAAGCACAGATACGCAGTATTTT. It codes for CASREGGTVSTDTQYF.